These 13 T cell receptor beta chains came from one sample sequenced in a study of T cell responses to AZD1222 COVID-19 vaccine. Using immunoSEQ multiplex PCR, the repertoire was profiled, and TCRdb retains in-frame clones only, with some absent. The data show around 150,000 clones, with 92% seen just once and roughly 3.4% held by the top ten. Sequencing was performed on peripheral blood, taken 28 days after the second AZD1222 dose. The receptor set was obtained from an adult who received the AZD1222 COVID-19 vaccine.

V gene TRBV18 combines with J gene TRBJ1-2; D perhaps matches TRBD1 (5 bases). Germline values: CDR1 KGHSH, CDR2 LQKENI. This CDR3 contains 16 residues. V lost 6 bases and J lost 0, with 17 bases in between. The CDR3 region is CASSPNRDPTNYGYTF. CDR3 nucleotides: TGTGCCAGCTCGCCTAACCGGGACCCAACTAACTATGGCTACACCTTC.

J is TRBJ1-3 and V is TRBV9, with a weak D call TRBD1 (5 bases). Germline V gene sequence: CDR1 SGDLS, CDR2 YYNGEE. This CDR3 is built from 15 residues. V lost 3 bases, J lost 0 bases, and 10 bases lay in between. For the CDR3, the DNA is TGTGCCAGCAGCGACCGCCAGGGCTCTGGAAACACCATATATTTT. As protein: CASSDRQGSGNTIYF.

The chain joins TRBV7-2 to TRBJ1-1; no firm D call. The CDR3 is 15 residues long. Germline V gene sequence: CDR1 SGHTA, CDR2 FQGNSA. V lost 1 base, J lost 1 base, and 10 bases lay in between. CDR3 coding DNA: TGTGCCAGCAGCTTAGAAATCCAGCGGAACACTGAAGCTTTCTTT. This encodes CASSLEIQRNTEAFF.

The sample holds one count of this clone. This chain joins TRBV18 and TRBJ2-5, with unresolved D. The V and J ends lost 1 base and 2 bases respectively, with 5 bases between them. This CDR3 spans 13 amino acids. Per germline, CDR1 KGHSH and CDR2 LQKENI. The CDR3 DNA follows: TGTGCCAGCTCACCACTTGTTCAAGAGACCCAGTACTTC. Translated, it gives CASSPLVQETQYF.

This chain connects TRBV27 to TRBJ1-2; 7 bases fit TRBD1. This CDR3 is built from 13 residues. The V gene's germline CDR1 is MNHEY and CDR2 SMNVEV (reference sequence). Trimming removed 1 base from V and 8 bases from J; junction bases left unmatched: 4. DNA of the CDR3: TGTGCCAGCAGTTTATTCACAGGGGCGGGCTACACCTTC. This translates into CASSLFTGAGYTF.

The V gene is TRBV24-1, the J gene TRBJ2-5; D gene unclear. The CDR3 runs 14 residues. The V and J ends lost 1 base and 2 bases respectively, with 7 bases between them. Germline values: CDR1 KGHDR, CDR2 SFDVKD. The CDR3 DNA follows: TGTGCCACCAGTGATTTTCAATTGCAAGAGACCCAGTACTTC. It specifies CATSDFQLQETQYF.

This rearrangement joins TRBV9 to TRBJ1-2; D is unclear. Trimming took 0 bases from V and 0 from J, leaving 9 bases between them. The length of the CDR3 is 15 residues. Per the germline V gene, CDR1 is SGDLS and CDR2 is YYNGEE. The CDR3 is CASSVGTPSNYGYTF. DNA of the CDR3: TGTGCCAGCAGCGTAGGAACCCCCTCTAACTATGGCTACACCTTC.

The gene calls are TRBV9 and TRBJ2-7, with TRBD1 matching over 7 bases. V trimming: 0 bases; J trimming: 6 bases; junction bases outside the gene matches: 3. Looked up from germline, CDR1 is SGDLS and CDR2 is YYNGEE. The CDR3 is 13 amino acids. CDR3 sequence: CASSVGGTAEQYF. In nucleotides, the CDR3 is TGTGCCAGCAGCGTAGGGGGGACAGCCGAGCAGTACTTC.

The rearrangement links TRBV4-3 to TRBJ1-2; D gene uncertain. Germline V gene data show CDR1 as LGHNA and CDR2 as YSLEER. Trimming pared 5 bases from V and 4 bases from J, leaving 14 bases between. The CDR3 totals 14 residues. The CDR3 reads CASSRAASFYGYTF. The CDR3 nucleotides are TGCGCCAGCAGCAGGGCTGCCAGTTTCTATGGCTACACCTTC.

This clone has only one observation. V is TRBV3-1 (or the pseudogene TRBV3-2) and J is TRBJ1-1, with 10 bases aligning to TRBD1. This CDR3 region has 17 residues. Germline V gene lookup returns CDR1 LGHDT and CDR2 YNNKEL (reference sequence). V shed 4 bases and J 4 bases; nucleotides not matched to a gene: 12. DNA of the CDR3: TGTGCCAGCAGCCCCATGGGACAGGGGTTAAAACGCACTGAAGCTTTCTTT. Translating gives CASSPMGQGLKRTEAFF.

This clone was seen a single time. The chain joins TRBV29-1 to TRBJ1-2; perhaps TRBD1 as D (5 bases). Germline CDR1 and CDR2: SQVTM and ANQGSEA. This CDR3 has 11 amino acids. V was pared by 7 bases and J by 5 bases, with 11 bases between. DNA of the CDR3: TGCAGCGAGGGACCCGGTTATGGCTACACCTTC. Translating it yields CSEGPGYGYTF. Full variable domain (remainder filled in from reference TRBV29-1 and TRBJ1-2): SAVISQKPSRDICQRGTSLTIQCQVDSQVTMMFWYRQQPGQSLTLIATANQGSEATYESGFVIDKFPISRPNLTFSTLTVSNMSPEDSSIYLCSEGPGYGYTFGSGTRLTVV.

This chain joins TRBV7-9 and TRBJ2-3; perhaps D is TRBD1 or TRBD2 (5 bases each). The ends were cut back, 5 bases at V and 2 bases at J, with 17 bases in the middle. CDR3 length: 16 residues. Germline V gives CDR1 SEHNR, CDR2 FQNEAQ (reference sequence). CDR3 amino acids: CASSGEQDDYTDTQYF. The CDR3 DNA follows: TGTGCCAGCAGCGGCGAACAGGACGACTACACAGATACGCAGTATTTT.

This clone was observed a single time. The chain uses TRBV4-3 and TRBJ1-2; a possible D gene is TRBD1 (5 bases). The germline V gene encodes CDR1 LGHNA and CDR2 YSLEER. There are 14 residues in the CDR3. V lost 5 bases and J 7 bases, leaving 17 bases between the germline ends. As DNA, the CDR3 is TGCGCCAGCAGCGCCACCCGGGGCAGGAGTGGCTACACCTTC. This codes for CASSATRGRSGYTF.